Below are 2 T cell receptor beta chains sequenced from a single sample in a study of beta chain features in type 1 diabetes. All of the isolated RNA was reverse transcribed, so expressed TCRB transcripts were sequenced. Clones were sequenced by immunoSEQ multiplex PCR, and TCRdb holds only the in-frame ones, with some missing. The table records approximately 120,000 clones, around 40% of them present only once. Sequencing used stem cell memory CD4+ T cells from blood. These receptors came from a young woman in good health.

This clone has just a few counts. The genes are TRBV14 and TRBJ2-1, with D possibly TRBD2 on 6 matching bases. V shed 4 bases and J shed 10 bases, with 14 bases lying between them. CDR3 size: 13 residues. Germline lookup yields CDR1 SGHDN and CDR2 FVKESK. In nucleotides, the CDR3 is TGTGCCAGCAGCCGACTCGGGAGTAAGGAGCAGTTCTTC. This encodes CASSRLGSKEQFF.

The chain joins TRBV6-1 to TRBJ2-1; D possibly corresponds to TRBD2 (5 bases). The V end lost 6 bases, the J end lost 0 bases, and 12 bases lay between the germline ends. Germline assignment: CDR1 MNHNS and CDR2 SASEGT. The CDR3 extends over 15 amino acids. CDR3 in amino acids: CASRGLGGSYNEQFF. Here the CDR3 DNA reads TGTGCCAGCAGGGGATTAGGAGGCTCCTACAATGAGCAGTTCTTC.